A selection of T cell receptor beta chains follows, all from one sample in a study of T cell repertoires in cytomegalovirus infection. TCRdb ran MiXCR on the reads and lists one entry per CDR3 protein. This sample has about 330,000 distinct CDR3 sequences, with around a tenth found just once. The sample consisted of PBMCs. These receptors were obtained from a human donor in good health (CMV status not recorded). Some clones in this sample may be carry-over from other donors' samples. CDR3s include the opening cysteine and the closing phenylalanine or tryptophan.

V: TRBV7-9
length: 15
CDR3: CASSLELGGYNEQFF

V: TRBV7-9
length: 14
CDR3: CASSLPGSREKLFF

V: TRBV20-1
length: 16
CDR3: CSAGNALRVSQETQYF

V: TRBV12-3/TRBV12-4
length: 13
CDR3: CASSLTANYGYTF

V: TRBV25-1
length: 14
CDR3: CASRTVAVPHTQYF

V: TRBV6-2/TRBV6-3
length: 13
CDR3: CASSYTDAYEQYF

V: TRBV11-1
length: 12
CDR3: CASSSPQDEQFF

V: TRBV20-1
length: 13
CDR3: CSARSQGYQPQHF

V: TRBV12-3/TRBV12-4
length: 15
CDR3: CASRLGIGGKRELFF

V: TRBV12-3/TRBV12-4
length: 15
CDR3: CASSWTSGGRYEQYF

V: TRBV4-3
length: 17
CDR3: CASSQAKMGLAGGELFF

V: TRBV12-3/TRBV12-4
length: 13
CDR3: CASSSGRRETQYF

V: TRBV7-2
length: 15
CDR3: CASSILIGQNYGYTF

V: TRBV7-9
length: 15
CDR3: CASRGTAGDGETQYF

V: TRBV19
length: 15
CDR3: CASGSGTSGTGELFF

V: TRBV24-1
length: 15
CDR3: CATSDGGQGYNEQFF

V: TRBV20-1
length: 13
CDR3: CSATGDGSYEQYF

V: TRBV19
length: 13
CDR3: CASREGGNSPLHF

V: TRBV7-9
length: 11
CDR3: CASSSIAEAFF

V: TRBV19
length: 12
CDR3: CASNNRADGYTF

V: TRBV10-3
length: 16
CDR3: CAISDLGGRMNNEQFF

V: TRBV12-3/TRBV12-4
length: 15
CDR3: CASTLRASGANVLTF

V: TRBV7-2
length: 18
CDR3: CASSFKREALSSYNEQFF

V: TRBV12-3/TRBV12-4
length: 14
CDR3: CASSFGGPQVEQYF

V: TRBV28
length: 12
CDR3: CASMPGGYEQYF